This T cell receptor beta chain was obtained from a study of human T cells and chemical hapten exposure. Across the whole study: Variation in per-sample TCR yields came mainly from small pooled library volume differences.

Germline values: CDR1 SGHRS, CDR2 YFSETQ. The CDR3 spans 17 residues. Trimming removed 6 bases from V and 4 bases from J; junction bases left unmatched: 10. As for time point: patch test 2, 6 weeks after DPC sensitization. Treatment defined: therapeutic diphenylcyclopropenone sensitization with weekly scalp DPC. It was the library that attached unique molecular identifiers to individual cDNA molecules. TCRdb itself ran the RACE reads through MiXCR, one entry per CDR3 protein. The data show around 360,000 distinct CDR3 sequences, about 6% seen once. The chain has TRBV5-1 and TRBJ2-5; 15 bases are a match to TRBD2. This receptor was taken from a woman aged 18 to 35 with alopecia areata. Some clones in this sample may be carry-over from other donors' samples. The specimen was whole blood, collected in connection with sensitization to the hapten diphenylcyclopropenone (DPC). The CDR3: CASKPGLAGGISETQYF. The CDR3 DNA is TGCGCCAGCAAACCGGGACTAGCGGGGGGTATTTCAGAGACCCAGTACTTC.